A selection of T cell receptor beta chains follows, all from one sample in a study of long-term antiretroviral therapy in people with HIV. Produced via immunoSEQ multiplex PCR; TCRdb's table is partial and in-frame only. The repertoire consists of fewer than 40,000 clones, with 80% to 90% occurring once and the leading ten covering 4%. This sample comprised unsorted PBMCs, obtained 1.2 years after starting antiretroviral therapy. All receptors come from a woman between 45 and 65 years old with HIV. Each CDR3 is given with its conserved first and last residue. Fields, in order: J gene, CDR3 length, D gene, V gene, clone size, CDR3 DNA, CDR3 protein. The D gene is left open where the match is weak. Part of the rows lack a size; the others show once, few, many or a class for expanded clones.

>TRBJ2-1|12|TRBD1|TRBV7-9|.
TGTGCCAGCAGCTGGGCCGACAGGGGGCAGTTCTTC
CASSWADRGQFF
>TRBJ2-5|15|TRBD2|TRBV7-9|.
TGTGCCAGCAGCTTAGTTGTGGGGACTAGAGAGACCCAGTACTTC
CASSLVVGTRETQYF
>TRBJ1-6|16|TRBD1|TRBV5-6|few
TGTGCCAGCAGCGGTATGGCCGGGGACAGGAATTCACCCCTCCACTTT
CASSGMAGDRNSPLHF
>TRBJ1-1|13|.|TRBV7-3|few
TGTGCCAGCAGCTTAAGGGCGAACACTGAAGCTTTCTTT
CASSLRANTEAFF
>TRBJ2-1|14|.|TRBV7-2|.
TGTGCCAGCAGCTTAGAGGCTAGTCTCAATGAGCAGTTCTTC
CASSLEASLNEQFF
>TRBJ1-2|14|TRBD1|TRBV7-2|.
TGTGCCAGCAGCTACGACAGGGGAAACTATGGCTACACCTTC
CASSYDRGNYGYTF
>TRBJ2-7|13|TRBD1|TRBV29-1|.
TGCAGCGCTACCGGGACAGGGGAAGGAGGGCAGTACTTC
CSATGTGEGGQYF
>TRBJ1-2|13|.|TRBV19|.
TGTGCCAGTAGTAACCCCGATAACTATGGCTACACCTTC
CASSNPDNYGYTF
>TRBJ2-7|15|TRBD1|TRBV6-1|.
TGTGCCAGCAGTGACCAACCGGGACAGGTCTACGAGCAGTACTTC
CASSDQPGQVYEQYF
>TRBJ1-5|14|.|TRBV9|.
TGTGCCAGCAGCGTCGGGGACGCCAATCAGCCCCAGCATTTT
CASSVGDANQPQHF
>TRBJ1-2|14|.|TRBV7-2|.
TGTGCCAGCAGCACCCCGGGGCTTAACTATGGCTACACCTTC
CASSTPGLNYGYTF
>TRBJ2-3|14|TRBD2|TRBV7-8|.
TGTGCCAGCAGCTTAGGGGACTACACAGATACGCAGTATTTT
CASSLGDYTDTQYF
>TRBJ1-1|16|.|TRBV19|.
TGTGCCAGTAGTATCAACCACAGGGCTTCGAACACTGAAGCTTTCTTT
CASSINHRASNTEAFF
>TRBJ1-2|16|.|TRBV7-8|.
TGTGCCAGCAGCTCAGACCGATTCTCCCCCACTTATGGCTACACCTTC
CASSSDRFSPTYGYTF
>TRBJ1-6|16|.|TRBV18|.
TGTGCCAGCTCCTACGACCCCGGGACCTATAATTCACCCCTCCACTTT
CASSYDPGTYNSPLHF
>TRBJ2-1|13|.|TRBV11-1|.
TGTGCCAGCAGCTTCAGCTTGTACAATGAGCAGTTCTTC
CASSFSLYNEQFF
>TRBJ1-2|16|TRBD1|TRBV13|.
TGTGCCAGCAGCTTAGGCCGGGGACAGAATAACTATGGCTACACCTTC
CASSLGRGQNNYGYTF